These 2 T cell receptor beta chains came from one sample sequenced in a study of CD8 T cells in Susac syndrome. RNA totalling 0.5 to 1 ug underwent reverse transcription with random hexamers. TCRdb itself ran the immunoSEQ multiplex PCR reads through MiXCR, one entry per CDR3 protein. The data contain 150,000 to 200,000 distinct CDR3 sequences, approximately 94% of them singletons. The sample consisted of CD4+ T cells from PBMCs. The receptors stem from a human donor with Susac syndrome.

The V gene is TRBV4-2, the J gene TRBJ2-5; D ambiguous. Trimming cost V 3 bases and J 1 base, with 9 bases left between them. Germline V gene data show CDR1 as LGHNA and CDR2 as YNFKEQ. The CDR3 is 14 amino acids. The CDR3 sequence: CASSQGALQETQYF. CDR3 nucleotides: TGTGCCAGCAGCCAGGGTGCCCTCCAAGAGACCCAGTACTTC.

The chain employs TRBV7-2 and TRBJ2-5; D is unresolved. V was cut by 2 bases and J by 4 bases, with 14 bases left in between. Germline V CDR1 and CDR2: SGHTA, FQGNSA. The CDR3 contains 15 residues. The CDR3 loop is CASSLTLVGGETQYF. CDR3 DNA: TGTGCCAGCAGCTTAACATTGGTGGGTGGAGAGACCCAGTACTTC.